The 22 T cell receptor beta chains in this list originate from one sample, sequenced in a study of T cell responses to AZD1222 COVID-19 vaccine. The protocol was immunoSEQ multiplex PCR, while the TCRdb copy is restricted to in-frame clones and leaves out a portion. The data hold about 73,000 clones, with around three quarters observed a single time. The sequenced sample was peripheral blood, obtained 28 days after the second AZD1222 dose. These receptors were taken from an adult who received the AZD1222 COVID-19 vaccine.

The chain recombines TRBV6-6 with TRBJ1-2; no clear D gene. CDR1 and CDR2 from the germline V gene are MNHNY and SVGAGI (reference sequence). V was clipped by 0 bases and J by 3 bases, with 8 bases between them. There are 14 residues in the CDR3. The CDR3: CASSYSLQDYGYTF. DNA of the CDR3: TGTGCCAGCAGTTACTCCCTGCAAGACTATGGCTACACCTTC.

V is TRBV7-9 and J is TRBJ2-2; no clear D. CDR1 is SEHNR, CDR2 FQNEAQ, per germline (reference sequence). V was shortened by 3 bases and J by 5 bases, with 13 bases between the two germline ends. CDR3 length: 15 amino acids. The CDR3 DNA reads TGTGCCAGCAGCTTTCGGGTGTCCAGTACCGGGGAGCTGTTTTTT. This encodes CASSFRVSSTGELFF.

The chain is built from TRBV5-8 and TRBJ2-7; the D gene is possibly TRBD1 (6 bases). This CDR3 contains 13 residues. Germline lookup yields CDR1 SGHTS and CDR2 YDEGEE. V lost 2 bases and J 5 bases, leaving 11 bases between the germline ends. As DNA, the CDR3 is TGTGCCAGCAGCTTCTGGACAGCCAACGAGCAGTACTTC. Its translation is CASSFWTANEQYF.

The J gene is TRBJ2-5, the V gene TRBV18; tentative D call: TRBD2 (6 bases). The CDR3 consists of 13 residues. The germline V gene has CDR1 KGHSH and CDR2 LQKENI. Trimming shortened V by 2 bases and J by 2 bases, and 6 bases separated the two germline ends. The CDR3 region has the DNA TGTGCCAGCTCACCAGCGGGACAAGAGACCCAGTACTTC. It is translated as CASSPAGQETQYF. Full variable domain (remainder filled in from reference TRBV18 and TRBJ2-5): NAGVMQNPRHLVRRRGQEARLRCSPMKGHSHVYWYRQLPEEGLKFMVYLQKENIIDESGMPKERFSAEFPKEGPSILRIQQVVRGDSAAYFCASSPAGQETQYFGPGTRLLVL.

This chain uses TRBV11-2 with TRBJ2-2; 7 bases are a match to TRBD1. Germline V gene data show CDR1 as SGHAT and CDR2 as FQNNGV. This CDR3 spans 14 amino acids. The junction had 7 bases not matched to a gene; V was cut back by 8 bases and J by 4 bases. DNA for the CDR3: TGTGCCAGCCGAGAGGGACAGACCACCGGGGAGCTGTTTTTT. Translating gives CASREGQTTGELFF.

The chain has TRBV28 and TRBJ2-7, with D tentatively TRBD2 (6 bases). The V gene's germline CDR1 is MDHEN and CDR2 SYDVKM. This CDR3 comprises 14 residues. The V end lost 2 bases, the J end lost 4 bases, and 12 bases lay between the germline ends. CDR3: CASSLILAGYEQYF. CDR3 coding DNA: TGTGCCAGCAGTTTAATACTAGCCGGGTACGAGCAGTACTTC.

CDR3 sequence reads: CATSDLGYGYTF. The CDR3 nucleotides are TGTGCCACCAGTGATCTCGGGTATGGCTACACCTTC. The V call is TRBV24-1, the J call TRBJ1-2; no clear D gene. Trimming left V 3 bases short and J 5 bases short, with 6 bases between. This CDR3 is built from 12 residues. CDR1 is KGHDR, CDR2 SFDVKD, per germline.

V gene TRBV29-1 combines with J gene TRBJ1-5; D possibly corresponds to TRBD1 (6 bases). Germline CDR1 and CDR2: SQVTM and ANQGSEA. The CDR3 length is 13 residues. Between the trimmed V and J ends, which lost 4 bases and 6 bases, there was a span of 13 bases. The CDR3 DNA follows: TGCAGCGTTGCGTGGGGGGCCGCTCAGCCCCAGCATTTT. It translates to CSVAWGAAQPQHF.

This chain uses TRBV7-2 with TRBJ1-6, with a tentative D call TRBD1 (6 bases). The CDR3 consists of 17 residues. V dropped 4 bases and J dropped 7 bases, with 20 bases sitting between them. CDR1 and CDR2 from the germline V gene are SGHTA and FQGNSA. Here the CDR3 reads CASSSPAGESSNSPLHF. In DNA, the CDR3 is TGTGCCAGCAGCTCGCCGGCAGGGGAATCCTCAAATTCACCCCTCCACTTT.

The rearrangement uses TRBV19 and TRBJ2-1, with D perhaps matching TRBD1 or TRBD2 (5 bases each). Germline lookup yields CDR1 LNHDA and CDR2 SQIVND (reference sequence). CDR3 length equals 16 residues. Trimming took 5 bases from V and 0 from J, leaving 14 bases between them. The CDR3 sequence is CASSPLRGSSYNEQFF. DNA of the CDR3: TGTGCCAGTAGTCCCCTGAGGGGAAGCTCCTACAATGAGCAGTTCTTC.

The chain has TRBV28 and TRBJ1-4; D unclear. CDR1 MDHEN and CDR2 SYDVKM come from the germline V gene. There are 15 residues in the CDR3. The V end lost 4 bases, the J end lost 8 bases, and 17 bases lay between the germline ends. The CDR3 loop reads CASSSLGSGDEKLFF. DNA for the CDR3: TGTGCCAGCAGTTCCCTAGGGAGTGGCGACGAAAAACTGTTTTTT.

This clone has a single count. The chain carries TRBV9 and TRBJ2-3; tentative D call: TRBD1 (5 bases). Germline loops: CDR1 SGDLS, CDR2 YYNGEE. Trimming cost V 4 bases and J 5 bases, with 8 bases left between them. The CDR3 runs 12 residues. In DNA, the CDR3 is TGTGCCAGCAGCCCTAGGGGAGATACGCAGTATTTT. Amino acids: CASSPRGDTQYF. Supplemented by reference TRBV9 and TRBJ2-3, the full variable domain reads DSGVTQTPKHLITATGQRVTLRCSPRSGDLSVYWYQQSLDQGLQFLIQYYNGEERAKGNILERFSAQQFPDLHSELNLSSLELGDSALYFCASSPRGDTQYFGPGTRLTVL.

The V gene is TRBV25-1, the J gene TRBJ2-1; 7 bases map to TRBD2. The length of the CDR3 is 15 residues. J was trimmed by 4 bases and V by 2 bases; bases with no gene match: 5. In germline, CDR1 is MGHDK, CDR2 SYGVNS. Here the CDR3 reads CASSELAALYNEQFF. CDR3 nucleotide sequence: TGTGCCAGCAGTGAACTAGCGGCACTATACAATGAGCAGTTCTTC.

V gene TRBV28 combines with J gene TRBJ2-7, with 9 nucleotides matching TRBD2. Germline assignment: CDR1 MDHEN and CDR2 SYDVKM. The CDR3 runs to 16 residues. V dropped 4 bases and J dropped 3; count of bases not matched to a gene: 10. This CDR3 reads CASSSPGREGLYEQYF. DNA for the CDR3: TGTGCCAGCAGTTCTCCCGGGCGGGAGGGGCTCTACGAGCAGTACTTC.

The chain has TRBV4-1 and TRBJ2-7, with a weak D call TRBD1 (5 bases). Germline V CDR1 and CDR2: MGHRA, YSYEKL. The ends were cut back, 0 bases at V and 4 bases at J, with 7 bases in the middle. The CDR3 is 13 amino acids. The CDR3 bases are TGCGCCAGCAGCCAAGACAGGGCTTACGAGCAGTACTTC. It is translated as CASSQDRAYEQYF.

The rearrangement links TRBV15 to TRBJ1-2, with D possibly being TRBD1 (5 bases). The CDR3 has 13 amino acids. V lost 4 bases, J lost 4 bases, and 10 bases lay in between. The germline V gene has CDR1 LNHNV and CDR2 YYDKDF (reference sequence). CDR3 bases: TGTGCCACCAGCACAGGGACGCTCTATGGCTACACCTTC. The encoded protein is CATSTGTLYGYTF.

This clone has only one observation. The chain uses TRBV18 and TRBJ2-2; 8 bases match TRBD1. With 5 bases clipped from V and 5 bases from J, the junction kept 10 bases outside the gene matches. CDR1 and CDR2 from the germline V gene are KGHSH and LQKENI. This CDR3 comprises 16 residues. In nucleotides, the CDR3 is TGTGCCAGCTCAGCGACAGGGGTTGATGCGACCGGGGAGCTGTTTTTT. It specifies CASSATGVDATGELFF. Complete variable domain (other parts from reference TRBV18 and TRBJ2-2): NAGVMQNPRHLVRRRGQEARLRCSPMKGHSHVYWYRQLPEEGLKFMVYLQKENIIDESGMPKERFSAEFPKEGPSILRIQQVVRGDSAAYFCASSATGVDATGELFFGEGSRLTVL.

The rearrangement uses TRBV5-1 and TRBJ1-2; the D is unclear. This CDR3 spans 15 amino acids. The germline gives CDR1 SGHRS, CDR2 YFSETQ. Trimming removed 1 base at V and 7 bases at J, with 17 bases between. CDR3 DNA sequence: TGCGCCAGCAGCTTGATCGCAGATACGGGTTTTGGCTACACCTTC. Encoded protein: CASSLIADTGFGYTF.

In its sample, this clone was seen a few times. The gene calls are TRBV9 and TRBJ2-3; maybe TRBD1 (6 bases). CDR1 is SGDLS and CDR2 is YYNGEE in the germline V gene. Trimming removed 0 bases at V and 5 bases at J, with 16 bases between. The CDR3 is 16 residues long. CDR3 nucleotide sequence: TGTGCCAGCAGCGTAGATGTGGCAGGGGTAGAAGATACGCAGTATTTT. This sequence encodes CASSVDVAGVEDTQYF.

The chain uses TRBV7-9 and TRBJ2-1, with D tentatively TRBD2 (6 bases). Germline assignment: CDR1 SEHNR and CDR2 FQNEAQ (reference sequence). The CDR3 is 13 amino acids. Trimming removed 9 bases at V and 0 bases at J, with 9 bases between. CDR3 coding DNA: TGTGCCAGTAGCGGAGGCTCCTACAATGAGCAGTTCTTC. The encoded protein is CASSGGSYNEQFF.

V is TRBV28 and J is TRBJ2-5; possibly TRBD2 for D (6 bases). Germline V CDR1 and CDR2: MDHEN, SYDVKM. V was cut by 7 bases and J by 6 bases, with 18 bases left in between. This CDR3 comprises 14 residues. The CDR3: CASIGAGSMKTQYF. For the CDR3, the DNA is TGTGCCAGCATTGGGGCGGGGAGTATGAAGACCCAGTACTTC. Drawing the rest from reference TRBV28 and TRBJ2-5, the complete variable domain is DVKVTQSSRYLVKRTGEKVFLECVQDMDHENMFWYRQDPGLGLRLIYFSYDVKMKEKGDIPEGYSVSREKKERFSLILESASTNQTSMYLCASIGAGSMKTQYFGPGTRLLVL.

This chain links TRBV6-5 with TRBJ2-7; tentative D call: TRBD1 (6 bases). Trimming stripped 4 bases from V and 0 bases from J, with 13 bases between. Germline assignment: CDR1 MNHEY and CDR2 SVGAGI. The CDR3 consists of 15 residues. CDR3 bases: TGTGCCAGCAGTTCTACAGGGCCCCTCTCCTACGAGCAGTACTTC. This translates into CASSSTGPLSYEQYF.